The table lists the clone carrying this T cell receptor (beta chain) with a count of one. At one of its ends the junction is not consistent with the germline gene, which may arise from a read error. The repertoire was sequenced with immunoSEQ multiplex PCR; TCRdb's copy has only in-frame clones and lacks some. The sample has 100,000 to 150,000 clones, about 85% seen once. The CDR3 has 15 amino acids. Germline V gene sequence: CDR1 SGHTA, CDR2 FQGNSA. The sample comes from a study of blood T cell repertoires in COVID-19. Source material: peripheral blood. The clonotype originates from a man aged 55 to 70 with acute or convalescent COVID-19. The rearrangement links TRBV7-2 to TRBJ2-5; 10 nucleotides match TRBD2. Here the CDR3 reads CASSLAGAYQETQYF. DNA for the CDR3: TGTGCCAGCAGCCTAGCGGGGGCCTACCAAGAGACCCAGTACTTC.